This T cell receptor beta chain was sequenced for a study of T cell changes during pregnancy in multiple sclerosis. Germline V gives CDR1 SEHNR, CDR2 FQNEAQ (reference sequence). This CDR3 comprises 13 residues. Trimming at V came to 5 bases and at J to 5 bases, leaving 3 bases not matched to a gene. Only in-frame clones appear in the TCRdb table, and some are missing; sequencing was by immunoSEQ multiplex PCR. The sample shows approximately 33,000 clones, about 86% of them seen only once. The V call is TRBV7-9, the J call TRBJ1-1, with 9 bases identical to TRBD1. The sequence was obtained from a female donor in good health, enrolled as a control in a pregnancy study. Sequences were derived from CD4+ T cells from peripheral blood mononuclear cells, sampled in the first trimester of pregnancy. The CDR3 bases are TGTGCCAGCAGCGAGGGACAGGGAACTGAAGCTTTCTTT. It is translated as CASSEGQGTEAFF.